This T cell receptor (beta chain) comes out of a study of blood T cell repertoires in COVID-19. Turning to the study itself: Samples taken during acute and convalescent COVID-19 were collected in the United States, Italy and Spain. T cells, B-cell-depleted T cells, or PBMCs provided the cDNA or gDNA that served as material.

Using immunoSEQ multiplex PCR, the repertoire was profiled, and TCRdb retains in-frame clones only, with some absent. In the table there are around 160,000 clones, more than 70% of which are singletons. This CDR3 region has 14 residues. Germline V gives CDR1 SGHVS, CDR2 FNYEAQ. The ends were cut back, 2 bases at V and 3 bases at J, with 10 bases in the middle. The TCR sequence derives from a man between 60 and 75 years old with active or convalescent COVID-19. Sequenced input: peripheral blood. The chain has TRBV7-6 and TRBJ1-1; possibly TRBD1 for D (6 bases). The CDR3 nucleotides are TGTGCCAGCAGCTTATCGGGGGGCTACACTGAAGCTTTCTTT. It encodes CASSLSGGYTEAFF. The complete variable domain, with remaining parts taken from reference TRBV7-6 and TRBJ1-1, reads GAGVSQSPRYKVTKRGQDVALRCDPISGHVSLYWYRQALGQGPEFLTYFNYEAQQDKSGLPNDRFSAERPEGSISTLTIQRTEQRDSAMYRCASSLSGGYTEAFFGQGTRLTVV.